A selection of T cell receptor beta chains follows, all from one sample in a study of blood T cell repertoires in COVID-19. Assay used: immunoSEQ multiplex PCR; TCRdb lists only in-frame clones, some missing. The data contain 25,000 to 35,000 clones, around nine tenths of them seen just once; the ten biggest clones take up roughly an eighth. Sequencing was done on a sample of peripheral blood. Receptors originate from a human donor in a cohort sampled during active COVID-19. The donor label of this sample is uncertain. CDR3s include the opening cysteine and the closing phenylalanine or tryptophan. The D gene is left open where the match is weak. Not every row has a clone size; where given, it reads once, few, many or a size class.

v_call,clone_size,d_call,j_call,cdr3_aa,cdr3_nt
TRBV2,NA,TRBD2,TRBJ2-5,CASSEEAGVKETQYF,TGTGCCAGCAGTGAAGAAGCGGGAGTGAAAGAGACCCAGTACTTC
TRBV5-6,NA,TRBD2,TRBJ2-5,CASSPLSGSGETQYF,TGTGCCAGCAGCCCCCTTAGCGGGAGTGGTGAGACCCAGTACTTC
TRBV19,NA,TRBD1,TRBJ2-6,CASSPPQGQGRANVLTF,TGTGCCAGTAGTCCCCCCCAAGGACAGGGTAGGGCCAACGTCCTGACTTTC
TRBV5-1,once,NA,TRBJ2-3,CASTEQEPRTDTQYF,TGCGCCAGCACTGAACAGGAGCCCCGCACAGATACGCAGTATTTT
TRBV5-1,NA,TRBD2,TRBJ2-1,CASSFSGREEQFF,TGCGCCAGCAGTTTTAGCGGGAGAGAGGAGCAGTTCTTC
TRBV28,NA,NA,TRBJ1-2,CASSLPLPDRGNGYTF,TGTGCCAGCAGTCTACCTCTTCCGGATCGAGGGAATGGCTACACCTTC
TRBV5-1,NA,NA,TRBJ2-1,CASSPSRLDNEQFF,TGCGCCAGCAGCCCGTCGCGACTTGACAATGAGCAGTTCTTC
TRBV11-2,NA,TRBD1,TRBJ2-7,CASSFWDSTIYEQYF,TGTGCCAGCAGCTTTTGGGACAGTACTATCTACGAGCAGTACTTC
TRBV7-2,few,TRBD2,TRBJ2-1,CASSPTSGSSYNEQFF,TGTGCCAGCAGCCCGACTAGCGGGAGCTCCTACAATGAGCAGTTCTTC
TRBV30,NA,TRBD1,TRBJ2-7,CAWSVLRTGGEQYF,TGTGCCTGGAGCGTCCTCCGGACAGGCGGCGAGCAGTACTTC
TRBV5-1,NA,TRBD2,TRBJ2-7,CASSRTGTSVYEQYF,TGCGCCAGCAGCCGCACCGGGACTAGCGTCTACGAGCAGTACTTC
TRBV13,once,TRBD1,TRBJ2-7,CASSPLGTGAYEQYF,TGTGCCAGCAGCCCGCTAGGGACAGGGGCCTACGAGCAGTACTTC
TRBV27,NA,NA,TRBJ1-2,CASSPSTAYGYTF,TGTGCCAGCAGCCCCTCCACAGCTTATGGCTACACCTTC
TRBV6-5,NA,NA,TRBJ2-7,CASSLRTGEQYF,TGTGCCAGCAGTCTCCGGACGGGAGAGCAGTACTTC
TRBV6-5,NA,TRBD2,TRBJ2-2,CASRTRTSGSGELFF,TGTGCCAGCAGAACGCGGACTAGCGGGAGCGGGGAGCTGTTTTTT
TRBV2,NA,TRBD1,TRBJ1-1,CASREEQGIFAEAFF,TGTGCCAGCAGAGAAGAACAGGGGATTTTTGCTGAAGCTTTCTTT
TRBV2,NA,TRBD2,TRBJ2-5,CASSVSLAEPPQETQYF,TGTGCCAGCAGTGTCAGCCTAGCGGAGCCCCCCCAAGAGACCCAGTACTTC
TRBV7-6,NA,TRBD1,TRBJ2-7,CASSPPGTAVYEQYF,TGTGCCAGCAGCCCCCCCGGGACAGCGGTCTACGAGCAGTACTTC
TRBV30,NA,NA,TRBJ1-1,CAWSDRAYTEAFF,TGTGCCTGGAGTGACAGGGCTTACACTGAAGCTTTCTTT
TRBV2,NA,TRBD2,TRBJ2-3,CASDGLAGGPGDTQYF,TGTGCCAGCGACGGACTAGCGGGAGGGCCCGGAGATACGCAGTATTTT
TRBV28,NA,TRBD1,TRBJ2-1,CASSFSPGQGWSYNEQFF,TGTGCCAGCAGTTTCTCTCCGGGACAGGGGTGGTCCTACAATGAGCAGTTCTTC
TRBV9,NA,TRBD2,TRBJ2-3,CASSGSGTSTDTQYF,TGTGCCAGCAGCGGTAGCGGGACTAGCACAGATACGCAGTATTTT
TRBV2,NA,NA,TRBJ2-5,CASSEDEGPISGETQYF,TGTGCCAGCAGTGAGGATGAGGGTCCAATATCGGGGGAGACCCAGTACTTC
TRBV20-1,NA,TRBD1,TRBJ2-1,CSAHDRAEQFF,TGCAGTGCCCATGACAGGGCTGAGCAGTTCTTC
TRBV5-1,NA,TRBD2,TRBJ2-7,CASSVMTSGNDEQYF,TGCGCCAGCAGCGTAATGACTAGCGGGAACGACGAGCAGTACTTC
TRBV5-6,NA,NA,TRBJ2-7,CASSLAEAEYEQYF,TGTGCCAGCAGCTTGGCCGAGGCGGAGTACGAGCAGTACTTC
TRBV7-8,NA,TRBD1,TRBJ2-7,CASSSRTGDEQYF,TGTGCCAGCAGCTCGAGGACAGGGGACGAGCAGTACTTC
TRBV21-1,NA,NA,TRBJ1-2,CASSKAETRGYPYGYTF,TGTGCCAGCAGCAAAGCTGAAACCCGGGGGTACCCCTATGGCTACACCTTC
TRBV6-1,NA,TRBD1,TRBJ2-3,CASSEQGVGDTQYF,TGTGCCAGCAGTGAACAGGGGGTCGGAGATACGCAGTATTTT
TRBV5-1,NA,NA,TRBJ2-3,CASREGRDSGTDTQYF,TGCGCCAGCAGAGAAGGGCGGGACAGTGGCACAGATACGCAGTATTTT
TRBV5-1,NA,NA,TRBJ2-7,CASSSGRGIAYEQYF,TGCGCCAGCAGCTCCGGTCGGGGGATCGCCTACGAGCAGTACTTC
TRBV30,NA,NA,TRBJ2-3,CAWGSRPDTQYF,TGTGCCTGGGGATCTAGACCAGATACGCAGTATTTT
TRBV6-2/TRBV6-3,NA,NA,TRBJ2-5,CASSLRRDSGTQYF,TGTGCCAGCAGTTTACGCCGGGACTCGGGGACCCAGTACTTC
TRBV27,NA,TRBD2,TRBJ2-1,CASSGYKIAGGLDEQFF,TGTGCCAGCAGTGGCTATAAAATTGCGGGAGGTCTCGATGAGCAGTTCTTC
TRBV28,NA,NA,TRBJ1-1,CASSPTPDRNTEAFF,TGTGCCAGCAGCCCCACCCCAGACAGAAACACTGAAGCTTTCTTT
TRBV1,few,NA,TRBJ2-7,CTSSLTSRSSYEQYF,TGCACCAGCAGCCTGACTAGCCGGAGCTCCTACGAGCAGTACTTC
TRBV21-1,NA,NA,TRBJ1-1,CASTGWQLTEAFF,TGTGCCAGCACCGGGTGGCAGCTAACTGAAGCTTTCTTT